Below, 4 T cell receptor beta chains from the same sample are listed, as sequenced in a study of long-term antiretroviral therapy in people with HIV. Researchers ran immunoSEQ v3.0 at survey level. Data came from immunoSEQ multiplex PCR; TCRdb stores just in-frame clones and leaves some out. Of roughly 40,000 clones detected, more than 80% appear once; the ten largest clones hold 4.5% to 6%. The source material was unsorted PBMCs, sampled 3.1 years after starting antiretroviral therapy. Every receptor here comes from a woman in her 50s with HIV.

The chain couples TRBV18 to TRBJ2-4, with 8 bases identical to TRBD1. CDR1 is KGHSH and CDR2 is LQKENI in the germline V gene. The CDR3 totals 17 residues. Trimming cost V 3 bases and J 2 bases; bases outside gene matches: 9. The CDR3 nucleotides read TGTGCCAGCTCACCGCGGGACAGGTGGGGACCCAAAAACATTCAGTACTTC. It is translated as CASSPRDRWGPKNIQYF. The entire variable domain, with the rest obtained from reference TRBV18 and TRBJ2-4, is as follows: NAGVMQNPRHLVRRRGQEARLRCSPMKGHSHVYWYRQLPEEGLKFMVYLQKENIIDESGMPKERFSAEFPKEGPSILRIQQVVRGDSAAYFCASSPRDRWGPKNIQYFGAGTRLSVL.

The CDR3 DNA follows: TGTGCCAGCAGTGGTGTGCGGCCTAGCCGCGAGCAGTTCTTC. It encodes CASSGVRPSREQFF. The chain is built from TRBV2 and TRBJ2-1, with D possibly being TRBD2 (5 bases). The CDR3 runs 14 residues. V gave up 4 bases and J gave up 10 bases, with 17 bases separating them. CDR1 and CDR2 (germline): SNHLY, FYNNEI.

The chain links TRBV9 to TRBJ2-3; 8 nucleotides match TRBD2. V was pared by 4 bases and J by 2 bases, with 6 bases of the junction left unmatched. The germline V gene encodes CDR1 SGDLS and CDR2 YYNGEE. The CDR3 loop spans 15 amino acids. The CDR3 here is CASSYSGAHTDTQYF. DNA of the CDR3: TGTGCCAGCAGCTATAGCGGGGCACACACAGATACGCAGTATTTT.

This chain joins TRBV5-1 and TRBJ2-7; 7 nucleotides align to TRBD1. CDR1 and CDR2 (germline): SGHRS, YFSETQ. Trimming cost V 0 bases and J 5 bases; bases outside gene matches: 8. The length of the CDR3 is 15 residues. The CDR3 reads CASSLAVTGRDEQYF. The CDR3 nucleotides are TGCGCCAGCAGCTTGGCCGTGACAGGGCGGGACGAGCAGTACTTC.